This is a list of T cell receptor beta chains from one sample in a study of identifying expanded T cells in peripheral blood. Clones were sequenced by immunoSEQ multiplex PCR, and TCRdb holds only the in-frame ones, with some missing. The sample shows tens of thousands of clones, over 75% of them seen only once. The sample taken for sequencing was blood. Source of these receptors: a person aged 18 to 75 in good health. Both conserved end residues are part of each CDR3. A D gene is named only where the DNA matches it firmly. Size values are once, few and many counts, or a class for expanded clones, and some rows have none.

size	V	D	J	DNA	CDR3
once	TRBV9	-	TRBJ2-5	TGTGCCAGCAGCGTAGCCCATACACCCTCGGAGACCCAGTACTTC	CASSVAHTPSETQYF
-	TRBV7-2	-	TRBJ1-1	TGTGCCAGCAGCTTATTGCCGAGTCTAACTGAAGCTTTCTTT	CASSLLPSLTEAFF
-	TRBV18	-	TRBJ1-1	TGTGCCAGCTCACCACCGGTTTGGGAAGGGGGGTATCCTGAAGCTTTCTTT	CASSPPVWEGGYPEAFF
-	TRBV7-2	-	TRBJ2-1	TGTGCCAGCAGCTTAGCGCTCTCGGGAATCAATGAGCAGTTCTTC	CASSLALSGINEQFF
-	TRBV28	TRBD2	TRBJ2-2	TGTGCCAGCAGAAACAGGGGGAGGGGACTAGCGGGAGAGAACACCGGGGAGCTGTTTTTT	CASRNRGRGLAGENTGELFF
-	TRBV6-6	-	TRBJ2-7	TGTGCCAGCAGTTTTGCTGACCCCACCTACGAGCAGTACTTC	CASSFADPTYEQYF
-	TRBV19	TRBD2	TRBJ2-1	TGTGCCAGTAGTATTCTAGCGGGAGAATCCTACAATGAGCAGTTCTTC	CASSILAGESYNEQFF
once	TRBV9	TRBD1	TRBJ1-2	TGTGCCAGCAGCGTAGGGGGACAGGGCGTTTATGGCTACACCTTC	CASSVGGQGVYGYTF
-	TRBV19	-	TRBJ2-3	TGTGCCAGTAGTCCCTCCGTAACAGGGACGGATTCTGGCACAGATACGCAGTATTTT	CASSPSVTGTDSGTDTQYF
-	TRBV29-1	TRBD2	TRBJ2-1	TGCAGCGTTGAACCGGGACTAGCGGGATATGAGCAGTTCTTC	CSVEPGLAGYEQFF
-	TRBV28	-	TRBJ1-1	TGTGCCAGCAGTTTATTAGGCGACAGTAACACTGAAGCTTTCTTT	CASSLLGDSNTEAFF
-	TRBV4-2	-	TRBJ1-4	TGTGCCAGCAGCCAAGTGGGTGGGAGTGAAAAACTGTTTTTT	CASSQVGGSEKLFF
-	TRBV6-5	-	TRBJ2-3	TGTGCCAGCAGTTACTCCGGACGGTTTACAGATACGCAGTATTTT	CASSYSGRFTDTQYF
-	TRBV9	TRBD2	TRBJ2-7	TGTGCCAGCACACCCCTGGCGGGAGGTAACGAGCAGTACTTC	CASTPLAGGNEQYF
-	TRBV23-1	TRBD1	TRBJ2-1	TGCGCCAGCAGTTCCGGGACAGTAAACTACAATGAGCAGTTCTTC	CASSSGTVNYNEQFF
-	TRBV29-1	-	TRBJ2-1	TGCAGCGTTGATACCTCGCTGTACAATGAGCAGTTCTTC	CSVDTSLYNEQFF
-	TRBV13	-	TRBJ2-5	TGTGCCAGCAGCCCGCCCTACGAGGGAAGGGAGACCCAGTACTTC	CASSPPYEGRETQYF
few	TRBV4-3	-	TRBJ2-7	TGCGCCAGCAGCCAAGTACTCTCCTACGAGCAGTACTTC	CASSQVLSYEQYF
-	TRBV21-1	-	TRBJ2-1	TGTGCCAGCATCCAAAAGTATACGACAGGGTGGGAGAGATTCTACAATGAGCAGTTCTTC	CASIQKYTTGWERFYNEQFF
-	TRBV13	-	TRBJ2-1	TGTGCCAGCAGCTTAGATCAGTCAAATGAGCAGTTCTTC	CASSLDQSNEQFF
-	TRBV27	-	TRBJ2-1	TGTGCCAGCAGTCTGGGGCAGGGGCGGAACAATGAGCAGTTCTTC	CASSLGQGRNNEQFF
-	TRBV5-1	TRBD2	TRBJ2-5	TGCGCCAGCAGCTTGGGGGCGGGAGGACTTGAGACCCAGTACTTC	CASSLGAGGLETQYF
few	TRBV29-1	-	TRBJ2-2	TGCAGCGTGATTCCGGGACACAACACCGGGGAGCTGTTTTTT	CSVIPGHNTGELFF
-	TRBV7-2	-	TRBJ1-1	TGTGCCAGCAGCTTGGGAGGGGGGCTGAACACTGAAGCTTTCTTT	CASSLGGGLNTEAFF
-	TRBV9	-	TRBJ2-3	TGTGCCAGCAGCCCGACTCCGGGACCCGACCTGGGCTCAGATACGCAGTATTTT	CASSPTPGPDLGSDTQYF
-	TRBV9	TRBD2	TRBJ2-7	TGTGCCAGCAGCGTAGGAACTAGCGGCTACGAGCAGTACTTC	CASSVGTSGYEQYF
-	TRBV9	-	TRBJ2-5	TGTGCCAGCAGCCCATACGAGGGGGTCCAAGAGACCCAGTACTTC	CASSPYEGVQETQYF
-	TRBV11-2	-	TRBJ1-3	TGTGCCAGCAGCTTATCCGGCGTCTCTGGAAACACCATATATTTT	CASSLSGVSGNTIYF
-	TRBV19	TRBD1	TRBJ1-1	TGTGCCAGTAGTCGTCGGACAGGGGGAATTGGGAACACTGAAGCTTTCTTT	CASSRRTGGIGNTEAFF
-	TRBV14	-	TRBJ2-3	TGTGCCAGCAGCCTTCTCGGCGCCGGGGAGATAGATACGCAGTATTTT	CASSLLGAGEIDTQYF
-	TRBV4-3	-	TRBJ2-7	TGCGCCAGCAGCCAAGACAGATATTACGAGCAGTACTTC	CASSQDRYYEQYF